These 24 T cell receptor beta chains came from one sample sequenced in a study of chemoradiotherapy in HPV16-positive cancers (dated by TCRdb to between 2021 and 2024). Receptor amplification or capture employed the immunoSEQ multiplex PCR assay. TCRdb provides this immuneACCESS table in a form limited to in-frame rearrangements. Some clones are lacking; in checked studies, under half of them reflect an unresolved V gene, and why the rest are absent is not known. Across this sample there are tens of thousands of clones, with about nine tenths seen only once. The top ten constitute around 20% of the sample. The starting material was blood, obtained from a patient who underwent chemoradiotherapy. The receptors were gathered from a human donor with HPV-associated anogenital cancer.

The chain carries TRBV6-1 and TRBJ1-3; D is perhaps TRBD1 (5 bases). The length of the CDR3 is 13 residues. CDR1 MNHNS and CDR2 SASEGT come from the germline V gene. V was cut by 5 bases and J by 4 bases, with 9 bases left in between. CDR3 amino acids: CASSSGTGNTIYF. The CDR3 DNA reads as TGTGCCAGCAGTTCCGGGACCGGAAACACCATATATTTT.

The chain recombines TRBV6-5 with TRBJ2-5, with unresolved D. The germline V gene encodes CDR1 MNHEY and CDR2 SVGAGI. This CDR3 has 11 amino acids. The V end was cut by 8 bases, the J end by 6 bases, with 10 bases between. CDR3 sequence reads: CASGVGKTQYF. The CDR3 DNA reads as TGTGCCAGCGGGGTGGGAAAGACCCAGTACTTC.

The rearrangement uses TRBV6-6 and TRBJ2-2; 7 bases line up with TRBD2. V shed 0 bases, J shed 0 bases, and the junction held 1 base outside the gene matches. The CDR3 runs 16 residues. The V gene's germline CDR1 is MNHNY and CDR2 SVGAGI (reference sequence). CDR3 sequence (DNA): TGTGCCAGCAGTTACTCGCGGGGGTCGAACACCGGGGAGCTGTTTTTT. Translated: CASSYSRGSNTGELFF.

The V and J genes are TRBV7-8 and TRBJ1-4, with 7 bases lining up with TRBD1. Germline V lookup: CDR1 SGHVS, CDR2 FQNEAQ. The CDR3 contains 17 residues. After removal of 1 base from V and 4 bases from J, the junction contained 9 bases not matched to a gene. The CDR3 sequence: CASSLVGGGSDNEKLFF. CDR3 in DNA: TGTGCCAGCAGCTTAGTTGGAGGGGGCTCGGATAATGAAAAACTGTTTTTT.

The chain carries TRBV5-1 and TRBJ2-1; tentative D call: TRBD1 (5 bases). V lost 5 bases to trimming and J lost 6 bases, with 6 bases between them. The CDR3 covers 11 residues. Germline lookup yields CDR1 SGHRS and CDR2 YFSETQ. The CDR3 DNA follows: TGCGCCAGCAGGGACACCAATGAGCAGTTCTTC. Translated, it gives CASRDTNEQFF.

As DNA, the CDR3 is TGTGCCAGCAGCCCCGGGGTTTCAGCCGAAGAAGCTTTCTTT. Its protein is CASSPGVSAEEAFF. The chain uses TRBV7-9 and TRBJ1-1; D gene ambiguous. The CDR3 sequence is 14 residues long. The germline V gene encodes CDR1 SEHNR and CDR2 FQNEAQ (reference sequence). V lost 5 bases and J 8 bases, leaving 18 bases between the germline ends.

This chain links TRBV2 with TRBJ1-5, with D possibly being TRBD1 (5 bases). This CDR3 has 15 residues. CDR1 SNHLY and CDR2 FYNNEI come from the germline V gene. Between the trimmed V and J ends, which lost 6 bases and 12 bases, there was a span of 24 bases. CDR3: CASSLFPLKGPHQHF. The DNA for the CDR3 is TGTGCCAGCAGCCTTTTCCCGTTAAAGGGGCCTCACCAGCATTTT.

The rearrangement uses TRBV9 and TRBJ1-2; 10 bases match TRBD1. CDR3 size: 16 residues. The V and J ends lost 1 base and 4 bases, in that order; junction bases with no gene match: 7. Germline-derived CDR1 and CDR2 are SGDLS and YYNGEE. CDR3 amino acids: CASSVSRDRGVYGYTF. CDR3 in DNA: TGTGCCAGCAGCGTAAGCCGGGACAGGGGAGTCTATGGCTACACCTTC.

In this sample, this clone turned up once. The chain recombines TRBV27 with TRBJ2-7; possibly TRBD2 for D (6 bases). The CDR3 runs to 15 residues. With 4 bases removed from V and 1 base from J, the gap between germline ends came to 14 bases. Germline values: CDR1 MNHEY, CDR2 SMNVEV (reference sequence). The CDR3 sequence: CASSSGRQTSYEQYF. CDR3 nucleotides: TGTGCCAGCAGTTCCGGGAGACAAACTTCCTACGAGCAGTACTTC.

This chain links TRBV4-1 with TRBJ2-2, with 12 bases lining up with TRBD2. CDR3 length: 20 residues. V was clipped by 2 bases and J by 8 bases; unmatched bases: 18. CDR1 MGHRA and CDR2 YSYEKL come from the germline V gene. This chain's CDR3 is CASSQPSGRLAGDGRGELFF. The DNA for the CDR3 is TGCGCCAGCAGCCAACCCTCGGGGAGACTAGCGGGAGATGGTAGAGGGGAGCTGTTTTTT.

This clone was seen just once. The J gene is TRBJ2-1, the V gene TRBV9; 10 nucleotides match TRBD2. Germline V gene lookup returns CDR1 SGDLS and CDR2 YYNGEE. With V trimmed by 0 bases and J by 0 bases, 9 bases remained unmatched. The CDR3 is 19 residues long. The DNA of the CDR3 is TGTGCCAGCAGCGTAGAGGGTAGCGGGGGGCCCTCCTCCTACAATGAGCAGTTCTTC. Protein product: CASSVEGSGGPSSYNEQFF.

The chain recombines TRBV28 with TRBJ1-1; D may be TRBD1 (6 bases). CDR3 length: 14 amino acids. V gave up 5 bases and J gave up 4 bases, with 14 bases separating them. In germline, CDR1 is MDHEN, CDR2 SYDVKM. The CDR3 region is CASSTRGAGTEAFF. CDR3 bases: TGTGCCAGCAGTACCCGGGGGGCGGGCACTGAAGCTTTCTTT. Full variable domain (missing parts from reference TRBV28 and TRBJ1-1): DVKVTQSSRYLVKRTGEKVFLECVQDMDHENMFWYRQDPGLGLRLIYFSYDVKMKEKGDIPEGYSVSREKKERFSLILESASTNQTSMYLCASSTRGAGTEAFFGQGTRLTVV.

The chain couples TRBV7-9 to TRBJ1-1; 7 bases are shared with TRBD1. In germline, CDR1 is SEHNR, CDR2 FQNEAQ (reference sequence). V gave up 6 bases and J gave up 0 bases; unmatched junction bases: 13. This CDR3 has 17 amino acids. The CDR3 DNA sequence: TGTGCCAGCAGAACGACAGGGCCCAGCGCGCTGAACACTGAAGCTTTCTTT. Protein sequence: CASRTTGPSALNTEAFF.

V usage is TRBV2 and J usage is TRBJ1-5; D not resolved. Trimming cost V 0 bases and J 6 bases, with 12 bases left between them. Germline values: CDR1 SNHLY, CDR2 FYNNEI. CDR3 length: 15 amino acids. In nucleotides, the CDR3 is TGTGCCAGCAGTGAAGCAGAAAGGGAGGGTCAGCCCCAGCATTTT. This translates into CASSEAEREGQPQHF.

In DNA form, the CDR3 reads TGTGCCAGCAGCTTAGGGCAAACTCTCACCGGGGAGCTGTTTTTT. As protein: CASSLGQTLTGELFF. This chain joins TRBV7-9 and TRBJ2-2; no clear D gene. The germline CDR1 and CDR2 sequences are SEHNR and FQNEAQ (reference sequence). V dropped 1 base and J dropped 4 bases, with 10 bases sitting between them. This CDR3 region has 15 residues.

On this clone itself: The likely explanation is a read error, given a far larger clone one base away. The V call is TRBV11-3, the J call TRBJ1-1; D gene uncertain. The CDR3 is 14 residues long. Germline CDR1 is SGHNT and CDR2 is YENEEA. Trimming took 0 bases from V and 0 from J, leaving 5 bases between them. DNA for the CDR3: TGTGCCAGCAGCTTAGAGGCTGTGAACACTGAAGCTTTCTTT. It translates to CASSLEAVNTEAFF.

The chain combines TRBV10-2 with TRBJ2-7, with D perhaps being TRBD1 or TRBD2 (5 bases each). CDR3 size: 12 residues. The germline CDR1 and CDR2 sequences are WSHSY and SAAADI. Trimming pared 3 bases from V and 5 bases from J, leaving 8 bases between. The CDR3 nucleotides read TGCGCCAGCAGTGATTCGGGGCACGAGCAGTACTTC. It codes for CASSDSGHEQYF.

This CDR3 is CASTTVETQYF. The CDR3 DNA is TGTGCCAGCACCACAGTAGAGACCCAGTACTTC. The rearrangement joins TRBV2 to TRBJ2-5; the D is unclear. CDR3 size: 11 residues. Between the trimmed V and J ends, which lost 7 bases and 4 bases, there was a span of 7 bases. The germline CDR1 and CDR2 sequences are SNHLY and FYNNEI.

This clone was detected only a few times. The rearrangement links TRBV7-2 to TRBJ2-1; 10 bases are shared with TRBD1. The CDR3 length is 15 residues. The V segment lost 5 bases and the J segment 2 bases; nucleotides outside the gene matches: 3. Germline loops: CDR1 SGHTA, CDR2 FQGNSA. CDR3 DNA sequence: TGTGCCAGCAGCCAGGACAGGGGGGCCTACAATGAGCAGTTCTTC. Its protein is CASSQDRGAYNEQFF.

V usage is TRBV10-3 and J usage is TRBJ1-1; D is possibly TRBD1 (6 bases). Germline loops: CDR1 ENHRY, CDR2 SYGVKD. The V gene lost 2 bases and the J gene lost 3 bases, with 13 bases spanning the gap. The CDR3 is made up of 15 amino acids. CDR3 sequence: CAISEGTGKYTEAFF. CDR3 bases: TGTGCCATCAGTGAGGGAACAGGGAAGTACACTGAAGCTTTCTTT.

This chain connects TRBV28 to TRBJ2-1; 13 bases are shared with TRBD2. The V gene's germline CDR1 is MDHEN and CDR2 SYDVKM. This CDR3 spans 19 amino acids. The V segment lost 1 base and the J segment 5 bases; nucleotides outside the gene matches: 11. The chain's CDR3 is CASSLYPLGTSGIDNEQFF. CDR3 DNA: TGTGCCAGCAGTTTATACCCCCTCGGGACTAGCGGGATAGACAATGAGCAGTTCTTC.

This chain connects TRBV2 to TRBJ1-4; D is uncertain. The germline V and J ends were trimmed by 0 bases and 11 bases, with 10 bases remaining between them. The CDR3 contains 13 residues. The germline CDR1 and CDR2 sequences are SNHLY and FYNNEI. The DNA of the CDR3 is TGTGCCAGCAGTGAAGCGCTTGCGGGGAAACTGTTTTTT. It is translated as CASSEALAGKLFF. Complete variable domain (other parts from reference TRBV2 and TRBJ1-4): EPEVTQTPSHQVTQMGQEVILRCVPISNHLYFYWYRQILGQKVEFLVSFYNNEISEKSEIFDDQFSVERPDGSNFTLKIRSTKLEDSAMYFCASSEALAGKLFFGSGTQLSVL.

This clone appeared a single time. The rearrangement joins TRBV27 to TRBJ2-1; 9 bases map to TRBD1. Looked up from germline, CDR1 is MNHEY and CDR2 is SMNVEV (reference sequence). The junction had 9 bases not matched to a gene; V was cut back by 4 bases and J by 8 bases. CDR3 length equals 15 residues. This CDR3 reads CASSSPGQGRDEQFF. DNA for the CDR3: TGTGCCAGCAGTTCGCCGGGACAGGGTCGGGATGAGCAGTTCTTC.

V and J are TRBV30 and TRBJ2-5; 8 bases line up with TRBD1. Unmatched junction bases numbered 6, after V lost 2 bases and J lost 1 base. The length of the CDR3 is 15 residues. Germline lookup yields CDR1 GTSNPN and CDR2 SVGIG (reference sequence). In nucleotides, the CDR3 is TGTGCCTGGAGTCGGGCAGGGGGCCCCCAAGAGACCCAGTACTTC. It translates to CAWSRAGGPQETQYF.